The 8 T cell receptor beta chains below all came from one sample that was sequenced in a study of blood T cell repertoires in COVID-19. Assay: immunoSEQ multiplex PCR; the TCRdb copy retains only in-frame clones and omits some. The sample lists around 270,000 clones, approximately 83% seen once, with about 4.1% in the top ten. The sequencing sample was made of PBMCs or T cells enriched from blood (not recorded which). These receptor sequences come from a woman younger than 45 who had recovered from COVID-19.

This sequence joins TRBV5-1 and TRBJ2-7; 7 bases fit TRBD2. V lost 4 bases to trimming and J lost 0 bases; unmatched junction nucleotides: 10. Germline values: CDR1 SGHRS, CDR2 YFSETQ. This CDR3 spans 16 amino acids. For the CDR3, the DNA is TGCGCCAGCAGCAGGAGCTCGACTAGCAGCTCCTACGAGCAGTACTTC. Its protein product is CASSRSSTSSSYEQYF.

The chain links TRBV7-9 to TRBJ1-1, with D possibly matching TRBD1 (6 bases). CDR3 length: 17 amino acids. Looked up from germline, CDR1 is SEHNR and CDR2 is FQNEAQ (reference sequence). With 3 bases removed from V and 2 bases from J, the gap between germline ends came to 19 bases. CDR3 loop: CASSFVTGLKVNTEAFF. The CDR3 nucleotides are TGTGCCAGCAGCTTCGTGACAGGACTTAAGGTTAACACTGAAGCTTTCTTT.

Details on this clone: A junction end diverges from the germline sequence, so it may reflect a read error. This chain joins TRBV4-1 and TRBJ1-2; TRBD1 matches at 10 bases. From germline, CDR1 is MGHRA and CDR2 YSYEKL. This CDR3 is 13 amino acids long. The CDR3 region has the DNA TGCGCCAGCAGCCAACCGGGACAGGGGATCCCCCCCTTC. Translating it yields CASSQPGQGIPPF.

J is TRBJ2-2 and V is TRBV3-1 (or the pseudogene TRBV3-2); no clear D. CDR3 length: 15 amino acids. Trimming left V 3 bases short and J 0 bases short, with 8 bases between. CDR1 and CDR2 from the germline V gene are LGHDT and YNNKEL (reference sequence). The CDR3 DNA sequence: TGTGCCAGCAGCCACGGCGGTACGAACACCGGGGAGCTGTTTTTT. Amino acid sequence: CASSHGGTNTGELFF.

This chain links TRBV28 with TRBJ1-2; 8 bases fit TRBD1. The CDR3 spans 13 residues. Germline CDR1 is MDHEN and CDR2 is SYDVKM. V shed 7 bases and J 5 bases; nucleotides not matched to a gene: 6. CDR3 region: CASTTGDEYGYTF. CDR3 sequence (DNA): TGTGCCAGCACGACAGGGGATGAGTATGGCTACACCTTC.

The rearrangement joins TRBV28 to TRBJ2-5, with D possibly TRBD2 on 6 matching bases. In germline, CDR1 is MDHEN, CDR2 SYDVKM. Trimming removed 2 bases at V and 4 bases at J, with 11 bases between. The CDR3 has 14 residues. This CDR3 reads CASSLGGVRETQYF. The CDR3 DNA sequence: TGTGCCAGCAGTTTAGGCGGGGTACGAGAGACCCAGTACTTC.

This chain connects TRBV7-9 to TRBJ1-2; the D is unclear. V lost 4 bases and J 2 bases, leaving 14 bases between the germline ends. CDR1 is SEHNR and CDR2 is FQNEAQ in the germline V gene (reference sequence). This CDR3 has 15 amino acids. The CDR3 nucleotides are TGTGCCAGCAGCTCCTTAGGACTGGCAAACTATGGCTACACCTTC. It specifies CASSSLGLANYGYTF.

V gene TRBV30 combines with J gene TRBJ1-6; D is ambiguous. The germline gives CDR1 GTSNPN, CDR2 SVGIG (reference sequence). This CDR3 comprises 13 residues. V dropped 4 bases and J dropped 7 bases, with 11 bases sitting between them. The CDR3 here is CAWTLQPNSPLHF. In DNA form, the CDR3 reads TGTGCCTGGACTCTACAGCCAAATTCACCCCTCCACTTT.